The 3 T cell receptor beta chains below all came from one sample that was sequenced in a study of T-cell reconstitution after alpha-beta-depleted transplantation in children listed by TCRdb under 2016. The library was made by PCR. Sequencing instrument: Illumina HiSeq 2500. TCR libraries were prepared with molecular barcoding, using unique molecular identifiers to normalize TCRbeta repertoire quantification. TCRdb reworked the public reads: Q25 trimming with fastp, MiXCR clone assembly, productive beta chains retained. Rows with a matching CDR3 protein are joined into one entry that keeps the most common DNA and genes. The sample records about 600,000 distinct CDR3 sequences, more than 9% of which are singletons. The ten largest clonotypes hold roughly 4% of the sample. The source material was PBMCs from the stem cell graft donor, sampled from the stem cell graft. These receptors came from a human donor who donated a stem cell graft to a child with acute myeloid leukemia.

The chain has TRBV4-2 and TRBJ2-7; tentatively, D is TRBD1 (7 bases). This CDR3 spans 16 amino acids. Germline-derived CDR1 and CDR2 are LGHNA and YNFKEQ. The V end was cut by 0 bases, the J end by 4 bases, with 16 bases between. The CDR3 DNA follows: TGTGCCAGCAGCCAAGATCAGGGGGGAACCCCTTACGAGCAGTACTTC. This translates into CASSQDQGGTPYEQYF.

This clonotype appeared many times. The chain combines TRBV10-3 with TRBJ2-7; no definite D call. Trimming pared 7 bases from V and 0 bases from J, leaving 7 bases between. The CDR3 runs to 12 residues. Germline CDR1 ENHRY, CDR2 SYGVKD. This CDR3 reads CAITADSYEQYF. The DNA for the CDR3 is TGTGCCATCACGGCGGACTCCTACGAGCAGTACTTC.

The J gene is TRBJ2-1, the V gene TRBV15; possibly TRBD1 for D (6 bases). CDR1 is LNHNV and CDR2 is YYDKDF in the germline V gene (reference sequence). V shed 7 bases and J shed 7 bases, with 14 bases lying between them. The CDR3 loop spans 13 amino acids. DNA of the CDR3: TGTGCCACCAATTTGGGGGCCGCGAATGAGCAGTTCTTC. Translation gives CATNLGAANEQFF. The whole variable domain, filled in from reference TRBV15 and TRBJ2-1, reads DAMVIQNPRYQVTQFGKPVTLSCSQTLNHNVMYWYQQKSSQAPKLLFHYYDKDFNNEADTPDNFQSRRPNTSFCFLDIRSPGLGDTAMYLCATNLGAANEQFFGPGTRLTVL.